Following are 2 T cell receptor beta chains from one sample sequenced in a study of T cell responses to AZD1222 COVID-19 vaccine. Profiled with immunoSEQ multiplex PCR; TCRdb holds only in-frame clones, not every one. The sample lists approximately 150,000 clones, roughly 84% occurring once. The material sequenced was peripheral blood, taken 28 days after the second AZD1222 dose. Every receptor here comes from an adult who received the AZD1222 COVID-19 vaccine.

The rearrangement links TRBV14 to TRBJ2-1; D is undetermined. V was shortened by 1 base and J by 6 bases, with 7 bases between the two germline ends. This CDR3 spans 13 amino acids. In germline, CDR1 is SGHDN, CDR2 FVKESK. The CDR3 DNA reads TGTGCCAGCAGCCAAGGCAAGACCAATGAGCAGTTCTTC. Amino acid sequence: CASSQGKTNEQFF.

The chain combines TRBV15 with TRBJ2-3, with 11 bases lining up with TRBD2. This CDR3 has 17 residues. The germline V gene has CDR1 LNHNV and CDR2 YYDKDF (reference sequence). With V trimmed by 1 base and J by 1 base, 4 bases remained unmatched. The CDR3 bases are TGTGCCACCAGCAGAGGGGCTAGCGGGGGGCGCACAGATACGCAGTATTTT. Encoded protein: CATSRGASGGRTDTQYF. Together with reference TRBV15 and TRBJ2-3, the CDR3 gives the full variable domain: DAMVIQNPRYQVTQFGKPVTLSCSQTLNHNVMYWYQQKSSQAPKLLFHYYDKDFNNEADTPDNFQSRRPNTSFCFLDIRSPGLGDTAMYLCATSRGASGGRTDTQYFGPGTRLTVL.